Below are 16 T cell receptor beta chains sequenced from a single sample in a study of neoadjuvant anti-PD-1 for oral cavity cancer. TCRdb keeps only in-frame clones here, not all; method: immunoSEQ multiplex PCR. The sample holds approximately 13,000 clones, 60% to 75% seen once. Here the sequenced sample was PBMCs, taken before nivolumab (anti-PD-1) treatment. All receptors come from a person between 40 and 85 years old with oral cavity squamous cell carcinoma.

The table lists this clone with a few counts. The chain is built from TRBV7-2 and TRBJ2-2; no reliable D call. CDR3 length equals 13 residues. The germline gives CDR1 SGHTA, CDR2 FQGNSA. V was clipped by 1 base and J by 5 bases, with 5 bases between them. The CDR3 loop is CASSLGMTGELFF. For the CDR3, the DNA is TGTGCCAGCAGCTTAGGGATGACCGGGGAGCTGTTTTTT.

The table lists this clone with a few counts. The rearrangement joins TRBV7-9 to TRBJ2-7, with TRBD2 identical over 7 bases. The CDR3 is 16 residues long. Germline loops: CDR1 SEHNR, CDR2 FQNEAQ (reference sequence). Trimming removed 0 bases from V and 3 bases from J; junction bases left unmatched: 8. Written as DNA, the CDR3 is TGTGCCAGCAGCTTAGCCCACGGGGGGAACTTCTACGAGCAGTACTTC. Encoded protein: CASSLAHGGNFYEQYF.

The chain carries TRBV29-1 and TRBJ1-1, with unresolved D. Trimming removed 7 bases from V and 7 bases from J, with 19 bases in between. Germline lookup yields CDR1 SQVTM and CDR2 ANQGSEA. The CDR3 spans 13 residues. The CDR3 DNA reads as TGCAGCGGAACCCGCTTGGGAACGAGTGAAGCTTTCTTT. Translation: CSGTRLGTSEAFF.

This clone was seen only a few times. This sequence joins TRBV7-2 and TRBJ1-3; D is uncertain. The CDR3 has 14 residues. Germline V gene sequence: CDR1 SGHTA, CDR2 FQGNSA. Trimming took 3 bases from V and 0 from J, leaving 6 bases between them. The CDR3 region is CASSLTVSGNTIYF. Here the CDR3 DNA reads TGTGCCAGCAGCTTGACGGTCTCTGGAAACACCATATATTTT.

CDR3 DNA: TGTGCCAGCAGTGTGCGGGGAGGCCACAATGAGCAGTTCTTC. It translates to CASSVRGGHNEQFF. The chain links TRBV6-4 to TRBJ2-1, with D tentatively TRBD2 (6 bases). V was shortened by 4 bases and J by 5 bases, with 12 bases between the two germline ends. The CDR3 spans 14 residues. Germline V lookup: CDR1 MRHNA, CDR2 SNTAGT.

The chain joins TRBV5-4 to TRBJ2-5; 9 bases fit TRBD2. This CDR3 is 15 amino acids long. J was trimmed by 5 bases and V by 6 bases; bases with no gene match: 11. Germline V gene sequence: CDR1 SGHNT, CDR2 YYREEE (reference sequence). Written as DNA, the CDR3 is TGTGCCAGCATGACCCTCGGGACTAGCTACGAGACCCAGTACTTC. Translation gives CASMTLGTSYETQYF.

This clone came up once. V gene TRBV5-1 combines with J gene TRBJ2-6, with 11 bases aligning to TRBD1. Germline V gene lookup returns CDR1 SGHRS and CDR2 YFSETQ. This CDR3 comprises 17 residues. The junction had 4 bases not matched to a gene; V was cut back by 4 bases and J by 1 base. CDR3 sequence: CASSAGQGASGANVLTF. As DNA, the CDR3 is TGCGCCAGCAGCGCCGGACAGGGGGCTTCTGGGGCCAACGTCCTGACTTTC.

A single count supports this clone. The chain combines TRBV5-1 with TRBJ2-2; D is possibly TRBD2 (6 bases). The V and J ends lost 4 bases and 3 bases respectively, with 16 bases between them. Germline lookup yields CDR1 SGHRS and CDR2 YFSETQ. This CDR3 spans 16 amino acids. The CDR3 loop reads CASSPGGSWDTGELFF. The CDR3 DNA sequence: TGCGCCAGCAGCCCCGGGGGAAGTTGGGACACCGGGGAGCTGTTTTTT.

In this sample, this clone turned up a few times. V gene TRBV30 combines with J gene TRBJ1-2; 8 bases align to TRBD1. With 7 bases clipped from V and 8 bases from J, the junction kept 6 bases outside the gene matches. In germline, CDR1 is GTSNPN, CDR2 SVGIG (reference sequence). The CDR3 has 11 residues. CDR3 coding DNA: TGTGCCTCAGGACAGGGCGACGGCTACACCTTC. Its protein product is CASGQGDGYTF. The variable domain in full, completed from reference TRBV30 and TRBJ1-2, reads SQTIHQWPATLVQPVGSPLSLECTVEGTSNPNLYWYRQAAGRGLQLLFYSVGIGQISSEVPQNLSASRPQDRQFILSSKKLLLSDSGFYLCASGQGDGYTFGSGTRLTVV.

The chain employs TRBV14 and TRBJ1-2, with no clear D. Trimming left V 7 bases short and J 4 bases short, with 16 bases between. The CDR3 contains 14 residues. Germline assignment: CDR1 SGHDN and CDR2 FVKESK. The CDR3 sequence is CASIGRNRVYGYTF. CDR3 DNA: TGTGCCAGCATCGGGCGGAACCGCGTCTATGGCTACACCTTC.

A single count supports this clone. This sequence joins TRBV7-2 and TRBJ1-2; no clear D gene. The CDR3 consists of 12 residues. V gave up 6 bases and J gave up 6 bases, with 11 bases separating them. CDR1 is SGHTA, CDR2 FQGNSA, per germline. CDR3 coding DNA: TGTGCCAGCAGTCGGTACGGGGATGGCTACACCTTC. Encoded protein: CASSRYGDGYTF.

This clone appeared a few times. For the CDR3, the DNA is TGTGCCATCAGTGACACGGGGCCCCGAGGTGGCTACACCTTC. Translating gives CAISDTGPRGGYTF. The chain couples TRBV10-3 to TRBJ1-2; D is perhaps TRBD1 (5 bases). V lost 3 bases and J lost 7, with 15 bases in between. CDR3 length: 14 amino acids. From germline, CDR1 is ENHRY and CDR2 SYGVKD.

This clone was detected a few times. CDR3 sequence reads: CASSQGQGGSQPQHF. DNA for the CDR3: TGTGCCAGCAGCCAGGGACAGGGAGGGAGTCAGCCCCAGCATTTT. V and J are TRBV6-5 and TRBJ1-5, with 9 bases that match TRBD1. The trim removed 6 bases at V and 6 bases at J, leaving 9 bases unmatched. The CDR3 sequence is 15 residues long. The V gene's germline CDR1 is MNHEY and CDR2 SVGAGI.

A few counts support this clone. The chain links TRBV7-3 to TRBJ1-2; unclear D gene. This CDR3 is 16 amino acids long. The V end lost 7 bases, the J end lost 0 bases, and 18 bases lay between the germline ends. Germline V gene sequence: CDR1 SGHTA, CDR2 FQGTGA. In nucleotides, the CDR3 is TGTGCCAGCACCTACGTTGAACGGTACTCTAACTATGGCTACACCTTC. Translated, it gives CASTYVERYSNYGYTF.

The genes are TRBV6-6 and TRBJ2-5; D is unresolved. V shed 4 bases and J shed 1 base, with 7 bases lying between them. This CDR3 comprises 13 residues. Germline V CDR1 and CDR2: MNHNY, SVGAGI (reference sequence). The CDR3 nucleotides are TGTGCCAGCAGTTTTAGTAGCCAAGAGACCCAGTACTTC. Amino acids: CASSFSSQETQYF.

This clone was seen a handful of times. The chain recombines TRBV10-3 with TRBJ1-5; 7 nucleotides line up with TRBD1. Germline loops: CDR1 ENHRY, CDR2 SYGVKD. This CDR3 spans 15 amino acids. The junction had 5 bases not matched to a gene; V was cut back by 2 bases and J by 4 bases. The CDR3 bases are TGTGCCATCAGTGAGACAGGGGAGGGAAATCAGCCCCAGCATTTT. Protein product: CAISETGEGNQPQHF.